One T cell receptor (beta chain) is described in this entry. It lacks a known antigen. No much larger clone is present one base from it, and per-base qualities are unavailable. The immunoSEQ Assay, a bias-controlled multiplex PCR, was used to amplify TCRbeta CDR3 regions from genomic DNA. The authors' analysis ran thus. Within the assay, amplification of reference gene primers was used to estimate how many nucleated cells each sample contained. To quantify the absolute abundance of each unique TCRbeta CDR3 rearrangement, sequence reads were collapsed and filtered. For each sample, productive Simpson clonality was calculated as the square root of Simpson's diversity index across productive rearrangements. As stored in TCRdb, this immuneACCESS dataset retains in-frame rearrangements with V and J assigned. A fraction of the clones does not appear; measured against another copy, unresolved V genes explain less than half of the discrepancy, and the remainder lacks a known reason. That table supplies the V and J calls and clone size; D and trimming were determined from the DNA. In all, the sample holds 200,000 to 300,000 clones, and 84% of those were seen once. The ten largest account for approximately 4% of the sample.

Each collaborating institution followed its own protocols to collect whole blood in K2EDTA tubes. For TCRbeta analysis, collaborators shipped samples in one of three forms: frozen whole blood, isolated PBMCs, or DNA extracted from either of those sample types. Germline trimming amounts to 3 bases on V and 4 bases on J, with 7 as the count of junction bases outside the gene matches. The germline V gene yields MGHRA for CDR1 and YSYEKL for CDR2. Counted from cysteine to phenylalanine, this CDR3 has 15 amino acids. The only DNA kept is the CDR3, 45 bases in frame from the first base. These data belong to a study of blood T cell repertoires in COVID-19 (dated by TCRdb to the early 2020s). A note on the overall study: The collaborator samples originated in the United States, Italy and Spain and spanned the acute and convalescent phases of COVID-19. The repertoires were released in a freely available public database intended as a resource for research on the immune response to SARS-CoV-2. The dataset comprised deeply sampled blood TCRbeta repertoires from subjects exposed to, actively infected with, or recovered from COVID-19. The prospective study material was composed of cDNA or gDNA derived from T cells, B-cell-depleted T cells, or PBMCs. HLA class I and class II types, where available, came from metadata supplied by the sample provider rather than from assay-based typing. Nearly every sample came with metadata listing a de-identified subject ID, COVID-19 status, age in years and sex. Samples came from the ongoing ImmuneRACE study (first 160 participants) plus 1,254 subjects from 6 global collaborators. What the authors observed across the whole study: How much clinical and demographic metadata was included differed by source and by participant, and the metadata was provided uncurated.

The source material was peripheral blood. The V and J genes are TRBV4-1 and TRBJ2-7; 9 bases in the middle match TRBD1. The clonotype was recovered from a man between 60 and 75 years old with acute or convalescent COVID-19. In nucleotide form, the sequence is TGCGCCAGCAGCCAGGGGACAGGGCGGGGATACGAGCAGTACTTC. This encodes CASSQGTGRGYEQYF.